This TCR beta chain was recovered during a study of neurological immune-mediated disorders. Trimming removed 2 bases at V and 5 bases at J, with 10 bases between. The germline CDR1 and CDR2 sequences are SGHNT and YENEEA. This CDR3 is 14 amino acids long. This clonotype was seen many times. The authors made cDNA by 5'RACE with 10-nucleotide random UMIs. MiXCR was run by TCRdb on the 5' RACE reads, yielding one entry per CDR3 protein. Seen here are about 48,000 distinct CDR3 sequences, approximately 5.8% observed once, and the top ten hold roughly 1.4%. V is TRBV11-3 and J is TRBJ2-1, with D uncertain. The material sequenced was CD4+ T cells from blood. The TCR sequence derives from a woman aged 18-30 years with multiple sclerosis. The chain's CDR3 is CASSLFPENNEQFF. Written as DNA, the CDR3 is TGTGCCAGCAGCTTATTTCCCGAAAACAATGAGCAGTTCTTC.